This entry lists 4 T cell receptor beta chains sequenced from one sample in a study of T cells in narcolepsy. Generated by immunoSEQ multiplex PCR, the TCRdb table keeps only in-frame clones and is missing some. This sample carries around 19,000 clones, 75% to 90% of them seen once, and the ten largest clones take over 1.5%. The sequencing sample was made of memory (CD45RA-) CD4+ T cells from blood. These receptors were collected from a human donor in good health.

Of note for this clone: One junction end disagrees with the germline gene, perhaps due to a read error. The DNA of the CDR3 is TGTGTCAGCACCTATGGGGGACTTGGAAGCTACGAGCAGTACTTC. This gives the protein CVSTYGGLGSYEQYF. The chain links TRBV7-8 to TRBJ2-7; a possible D gene is TRBD2 (6 bases). The length of the CDR3 is 15 residues. The V gene's germline CDR1 is SGHVS and CDR2 FQNEAQ.

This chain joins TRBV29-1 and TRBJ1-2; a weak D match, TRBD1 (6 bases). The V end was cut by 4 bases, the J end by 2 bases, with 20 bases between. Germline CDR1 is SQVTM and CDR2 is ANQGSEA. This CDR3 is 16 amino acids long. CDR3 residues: CSVGGRQEGTNYGYTF. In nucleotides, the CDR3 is TGCAGCGTTGGTGGGAGACAGGAAGGGACCAACTATGGCTACACCTTC.

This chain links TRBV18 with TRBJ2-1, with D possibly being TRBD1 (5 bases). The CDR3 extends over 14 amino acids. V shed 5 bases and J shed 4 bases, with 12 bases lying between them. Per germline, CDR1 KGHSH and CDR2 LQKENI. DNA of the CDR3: TGTGCCAGCTCATGGGCAGGGATGTACAATGAGCAGTTCTTC. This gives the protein CASSWAGMYNEQFF.

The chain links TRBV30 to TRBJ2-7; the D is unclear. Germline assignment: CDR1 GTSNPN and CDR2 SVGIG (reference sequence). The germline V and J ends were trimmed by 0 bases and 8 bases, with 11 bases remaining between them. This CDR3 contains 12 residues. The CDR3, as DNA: TGTGCCTGGAGTGTATATCAGGTGAAGCAGTACTTC. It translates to CAWSVYQVKQYF.